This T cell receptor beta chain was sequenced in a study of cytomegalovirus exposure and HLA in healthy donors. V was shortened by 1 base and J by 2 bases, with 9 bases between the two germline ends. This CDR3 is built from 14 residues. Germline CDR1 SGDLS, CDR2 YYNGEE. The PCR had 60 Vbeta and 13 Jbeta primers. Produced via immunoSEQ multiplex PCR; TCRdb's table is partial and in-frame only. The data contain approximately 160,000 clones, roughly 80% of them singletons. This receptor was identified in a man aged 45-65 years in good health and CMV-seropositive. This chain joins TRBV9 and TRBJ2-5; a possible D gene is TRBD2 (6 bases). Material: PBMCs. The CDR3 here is CASSVTGGQETQYF. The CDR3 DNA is TGTGCCAGCAGCGTAACTGGGGGGCAAGAGACCCAGTACTTC.